This T cell receptor (beta chain) derives from a study of blood T cell repertoires in COVID-19. About the research overall: Specimens from acute and convalescent COVID-19 originated in the United States, Italy and Spain. Sample material is recorded as cDNA or gDNA derived from T cells, B-cell-depleted T cells, or PBMCs.

The CDR3 consists of 15 residues. Germline lookup yields CDR1 SNHLY and CDR2 FYNNEI. Trimming removed 5 bases at V and 5 bases at J, with 18 bases between. Produced via immunoSEQ multiplex PCR; TCRdb's table is partial and in-frame only. The sample includes roughly 38,000 clones, 65% to 85% seen only once; the top ten take 25% to 30%. The sequence derives from a man of 80 years or more with active or convalescent COVID-19. The chain joins TRBV2 to TRBJ1-2, with a tentative D call TRBD1 (5 bases). Input material: peripheral blood. The CDR3 sequence is CASSKDTQVGYGYTF. The CDR3, as DNA: TGTGCCAGCAGTAAGGACACGCAAGTGGGTTATGGCTACACCTTC.